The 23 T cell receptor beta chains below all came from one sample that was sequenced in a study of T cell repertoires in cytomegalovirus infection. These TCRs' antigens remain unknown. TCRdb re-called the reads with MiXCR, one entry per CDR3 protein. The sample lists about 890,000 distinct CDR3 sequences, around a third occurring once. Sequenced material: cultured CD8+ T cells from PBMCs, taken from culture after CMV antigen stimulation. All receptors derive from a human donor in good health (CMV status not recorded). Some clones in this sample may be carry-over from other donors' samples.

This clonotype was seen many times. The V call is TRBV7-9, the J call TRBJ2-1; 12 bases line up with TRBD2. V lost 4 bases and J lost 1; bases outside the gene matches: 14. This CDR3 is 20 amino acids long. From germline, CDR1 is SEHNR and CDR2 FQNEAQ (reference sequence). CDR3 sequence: CASSSPPTSGGVHSYNEQFF. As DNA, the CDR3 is TGTGCCAGCAGCTCTCCCCCGACTAGCGGGGGAGTTCATTCCTACAATGAGCAGTTCTTC.

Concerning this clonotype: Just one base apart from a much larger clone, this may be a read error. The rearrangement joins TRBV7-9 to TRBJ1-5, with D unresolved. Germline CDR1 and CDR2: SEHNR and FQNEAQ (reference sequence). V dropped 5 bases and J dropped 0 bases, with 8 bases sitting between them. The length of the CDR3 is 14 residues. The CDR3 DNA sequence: TGTGCCAGCAGCAGGAACGGTAGCAATCAGCCCCAGCATTTT. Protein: CASSRNGSNQPQHF. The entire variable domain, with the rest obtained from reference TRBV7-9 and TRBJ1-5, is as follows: DTGVSQNPRHKITKRGQNVTFRCDPISEHNRLYWYRQTLGQGPEFLTYFQNEAQLEKSRLLSDRFSAERPKGSFSTLEIQRTEQGDSAMYLCASSRNGSNQPQHFGDGTRLSIL.

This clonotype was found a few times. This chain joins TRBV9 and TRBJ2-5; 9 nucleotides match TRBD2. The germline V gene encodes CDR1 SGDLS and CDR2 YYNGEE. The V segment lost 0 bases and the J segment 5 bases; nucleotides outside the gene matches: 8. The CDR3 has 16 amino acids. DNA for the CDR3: TGTGCCAGCAGCGTAGACCCAGCGGGGGGATCTGAGACCCAGTACTTC. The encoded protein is CASSVDPAGGSETQYF.

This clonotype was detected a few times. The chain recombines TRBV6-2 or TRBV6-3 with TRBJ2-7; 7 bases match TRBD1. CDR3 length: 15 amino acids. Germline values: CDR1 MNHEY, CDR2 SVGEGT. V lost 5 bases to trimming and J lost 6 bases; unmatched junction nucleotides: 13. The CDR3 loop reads CASSRTGALSVEQYF. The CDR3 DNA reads TGTGCCAGCAGTCGGACAGGAGCCTTATCTGTCGAGCAGTACTTC.

The CDR3 protein is CATRDTSNTEAFF. The CDR3, as DNA: TGTGCCACGCGAGACACCTCGAACACTGAAGCTTTCTTT. V is TRBV19 and J is TRBJ1-1, with no clear D. There are 13 residues in the CDR3. The ends were cut back, 10 bases at V and 1 base at J, with 13 bases in the middle. Germline values: CDR1 LNHDA, CDR2 SQIVND (reference sequence).

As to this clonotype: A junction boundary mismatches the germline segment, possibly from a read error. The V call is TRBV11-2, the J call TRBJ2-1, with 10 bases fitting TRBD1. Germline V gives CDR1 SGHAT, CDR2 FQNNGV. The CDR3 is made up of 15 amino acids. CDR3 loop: CTSSFGDRGSDEQFF. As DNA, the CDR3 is TGTACCAGCAGCTTTGGGGACAGGGGCAGTGATGAGCAGTTCTTC.

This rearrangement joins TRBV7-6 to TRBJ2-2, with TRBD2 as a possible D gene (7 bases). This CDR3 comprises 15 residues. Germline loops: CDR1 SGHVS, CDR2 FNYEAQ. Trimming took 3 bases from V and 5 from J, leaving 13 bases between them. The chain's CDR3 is CASSFFGGTTGELFF. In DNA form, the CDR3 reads TGTGCCAGCAGCTTTTTCGGGGGGACAACCGGGGAGCTGTTTTTT.

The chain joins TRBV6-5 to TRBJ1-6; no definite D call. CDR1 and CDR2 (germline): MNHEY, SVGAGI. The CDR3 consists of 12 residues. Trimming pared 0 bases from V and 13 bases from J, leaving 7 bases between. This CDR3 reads CASSYSGFPLHF. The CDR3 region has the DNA TGTGCCAGCAGTTACTCGGGTTTTCCCCTCCACTTT.

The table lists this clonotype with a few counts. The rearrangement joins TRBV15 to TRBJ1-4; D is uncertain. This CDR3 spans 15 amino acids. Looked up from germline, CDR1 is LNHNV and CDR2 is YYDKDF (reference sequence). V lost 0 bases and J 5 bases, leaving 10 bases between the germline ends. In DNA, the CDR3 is TGTGCCACCAGCAGAGATAGAGGACTAAATGAAAAACTGTTTTTT. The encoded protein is CATSRDRGLNEKLFF.

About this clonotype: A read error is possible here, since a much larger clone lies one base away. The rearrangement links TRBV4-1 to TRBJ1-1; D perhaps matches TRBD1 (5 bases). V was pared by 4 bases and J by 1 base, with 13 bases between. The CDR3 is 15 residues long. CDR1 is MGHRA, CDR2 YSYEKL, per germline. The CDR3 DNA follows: TGCGCCAGCAGCCCCTGGGGCGAACGGAACACTGAAGCTTTCTTT. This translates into CASSPWGERNTEAFF.

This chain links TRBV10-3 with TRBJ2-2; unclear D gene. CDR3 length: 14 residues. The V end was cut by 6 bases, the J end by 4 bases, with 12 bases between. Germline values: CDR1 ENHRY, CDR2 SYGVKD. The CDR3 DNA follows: TGTGCCATCAGCGACGGAGATTTCACCGGGGAGCTGTTTTTT. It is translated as CAISDGDFTGELFF.

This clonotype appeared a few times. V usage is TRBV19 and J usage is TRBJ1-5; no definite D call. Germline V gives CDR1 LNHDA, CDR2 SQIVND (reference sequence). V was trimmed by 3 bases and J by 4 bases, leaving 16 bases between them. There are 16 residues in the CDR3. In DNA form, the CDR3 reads TGTGCCAGTAGTATTAGAGCGGGTTCGTGGAATCAGCCCCAGCATTTT. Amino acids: CASSIRAGSWNQPQHF.

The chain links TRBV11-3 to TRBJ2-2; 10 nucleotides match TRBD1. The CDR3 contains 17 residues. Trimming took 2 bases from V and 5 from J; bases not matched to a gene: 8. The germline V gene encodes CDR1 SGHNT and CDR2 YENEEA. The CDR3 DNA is TGTGCCAGCAGCTTATATCCCGGACAGGGGGAGACCGGGGAGCTGTTTTTT. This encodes CASSLYPGQGETGELFF.

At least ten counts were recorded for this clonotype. The CDR3: CASSLLAGANEQFF. CDR3 DNA: TGTGCCAGCAGCTTACTGGCGGGGGCAAATGAGCAGTTCTTC. The chain recombines TRBV7-2 with TRBJ2-1, with D perhaps matching TRBD2 (7 bases). Germline assignment: CDR1 SGHTA and CDR2 FQGNSA. The V end was cut by 2 bases, the J end by 7 bases, with 12 bases between. The CDR3 extends over 14 amino acids.

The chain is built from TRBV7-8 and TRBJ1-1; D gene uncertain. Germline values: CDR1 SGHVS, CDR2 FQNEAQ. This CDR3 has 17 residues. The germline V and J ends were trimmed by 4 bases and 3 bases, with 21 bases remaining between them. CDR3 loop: CASSYWGEGKLYTEAFF. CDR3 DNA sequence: TGTGCCAGCAGCTACTGGGGAGAAGGGAAGCTGTACACTGAAGCTTTCTTT.

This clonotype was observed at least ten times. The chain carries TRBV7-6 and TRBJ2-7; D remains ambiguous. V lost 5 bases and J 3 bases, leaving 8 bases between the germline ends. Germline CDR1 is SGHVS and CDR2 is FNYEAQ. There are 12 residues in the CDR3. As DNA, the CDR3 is TGTGCCAGCAGCCCCCTAGGCTACGAGCAGTACTTC. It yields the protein CASSPLGYEQYF.

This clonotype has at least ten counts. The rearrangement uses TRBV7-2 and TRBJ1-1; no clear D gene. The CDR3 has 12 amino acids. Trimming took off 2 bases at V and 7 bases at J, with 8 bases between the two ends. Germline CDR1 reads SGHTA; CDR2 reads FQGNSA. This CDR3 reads CASSLIRGEAFF. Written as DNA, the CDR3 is TGTGCCAGCAGCTTAATACGCGGTGAAGCTTTCTTT.

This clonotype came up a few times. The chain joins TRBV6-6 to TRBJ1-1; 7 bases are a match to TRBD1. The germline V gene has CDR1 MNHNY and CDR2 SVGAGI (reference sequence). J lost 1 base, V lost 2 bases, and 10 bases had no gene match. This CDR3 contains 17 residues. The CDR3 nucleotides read TGTGCCAGCAGTTACGCAAGGGGGCTTAGGGGGAACACTGAAGCTTTCTTT. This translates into CASSYARGLRGNTEAFF.

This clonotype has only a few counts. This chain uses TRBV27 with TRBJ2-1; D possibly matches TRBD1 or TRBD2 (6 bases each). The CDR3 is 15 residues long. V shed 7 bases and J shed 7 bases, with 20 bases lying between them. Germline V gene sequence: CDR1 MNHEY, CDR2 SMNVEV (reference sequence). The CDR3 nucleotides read TGTGCCAGCACCAACCACGGGGGCTCCTTGAATGAGCAGTTCTTC. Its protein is CASTNHGGSLNEQFF.

The DNA of the CDR3 is TGTGCCAGCAGCTCAGAAGCGGCCCTTCGGAAAGGCTACACCTTC. Translating gives CASSSEAALRKGYTF. The V gene is TRBV7-6, the J gene TRBJ1-2; no definite D call. V gave up 4 bases and J gave up 8 bases, with 20 bases separating them. This CDR3 is 15 amino acids long. Per the germline V gene, CDR1 is SGHVS and CDR2 is FNYEAQ.

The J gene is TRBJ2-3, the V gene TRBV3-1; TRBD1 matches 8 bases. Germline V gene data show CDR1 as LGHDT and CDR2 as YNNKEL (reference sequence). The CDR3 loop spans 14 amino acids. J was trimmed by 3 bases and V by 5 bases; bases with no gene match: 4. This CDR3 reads CASSYRGLTDTQYF. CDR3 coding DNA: TGTGCCAGCAGCTACAGGGGGTTAACAGATACGCAGTATTTT.

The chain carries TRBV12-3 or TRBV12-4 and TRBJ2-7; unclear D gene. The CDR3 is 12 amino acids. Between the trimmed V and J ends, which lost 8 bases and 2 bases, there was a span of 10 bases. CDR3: CASGYSAYEQYV. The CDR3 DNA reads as TGTGCCAGCGGATACTCGGCCTACGAGCAGTACGTC.

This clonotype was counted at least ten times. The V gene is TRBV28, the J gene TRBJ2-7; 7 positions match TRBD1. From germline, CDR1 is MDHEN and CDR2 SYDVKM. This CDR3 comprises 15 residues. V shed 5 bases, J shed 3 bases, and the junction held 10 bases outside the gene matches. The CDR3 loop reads CASSPDRVRDYEQYV. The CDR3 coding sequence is TGTGCCAGCAGTCCAGACAGGGTAAGAGACTACGAGCAGTACGTC.